This TCR beta chain was captured in a study of cytomegalovirus exposure and HLA in healthy donors. Overall study context: It was reported in a later analysis that the same platform had been used for the 120 or so validation repertoires as for the 666 first-cohort repertoires. Study observations and caveats: Associated with cytomegalovirus, according to the listing, were some 180 TCR beta chains. Published work reported that the classifier diagnosed cytomegalovirus status with high specificity and sensitivity.

The study drew the donors from its approximately 110-subject validation cohort, separate from the approximately 670-subject first cohort. As to this clone: What it recognizes is unknown.

The germline CDR1 and CDR2 sequences are MGHRA and YSYEKL. V lost 1 base and J lost 5; bases outside the gene matches: 6. This CDR3 comprises 16 residues. Assay used: immunoSEQ multiplex PCR; TCRdb lists only in-frame clones, some missing. Counted here are some 160,000 clones, about 89% occurring once; the ten biggest clones make up 0.55% to 0.8%. V gene TRBV4-1 combines with J gene TRBJ1-5, with 9 bases that match TRBD1. This clonotype was sampled from a man aged 18-30 years in good health and CMV-seronegative. The specimen sequenced was PBMCs. CDR3 in amino acids: CASSQVRGQGHQPQHF. The CDR3 bases are TGCGCCAGCAGCCAAGTCCGTGGACAGGGGCATCAGCCCCAGCATTTT.